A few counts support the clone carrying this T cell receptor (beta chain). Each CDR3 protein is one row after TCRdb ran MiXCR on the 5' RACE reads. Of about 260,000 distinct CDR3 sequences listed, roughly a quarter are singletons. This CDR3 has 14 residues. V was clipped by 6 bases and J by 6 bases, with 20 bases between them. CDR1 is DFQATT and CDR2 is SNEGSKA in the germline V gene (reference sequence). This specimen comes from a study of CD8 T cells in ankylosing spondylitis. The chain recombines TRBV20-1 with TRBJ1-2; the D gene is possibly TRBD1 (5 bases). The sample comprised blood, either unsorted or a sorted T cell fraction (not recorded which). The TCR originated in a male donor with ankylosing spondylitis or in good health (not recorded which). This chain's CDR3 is CSASPPEKGHGYTF. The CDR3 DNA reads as TGCAGTGCCTCGCCGCCAGAAAAGGGACATGGCTACACCTTC.